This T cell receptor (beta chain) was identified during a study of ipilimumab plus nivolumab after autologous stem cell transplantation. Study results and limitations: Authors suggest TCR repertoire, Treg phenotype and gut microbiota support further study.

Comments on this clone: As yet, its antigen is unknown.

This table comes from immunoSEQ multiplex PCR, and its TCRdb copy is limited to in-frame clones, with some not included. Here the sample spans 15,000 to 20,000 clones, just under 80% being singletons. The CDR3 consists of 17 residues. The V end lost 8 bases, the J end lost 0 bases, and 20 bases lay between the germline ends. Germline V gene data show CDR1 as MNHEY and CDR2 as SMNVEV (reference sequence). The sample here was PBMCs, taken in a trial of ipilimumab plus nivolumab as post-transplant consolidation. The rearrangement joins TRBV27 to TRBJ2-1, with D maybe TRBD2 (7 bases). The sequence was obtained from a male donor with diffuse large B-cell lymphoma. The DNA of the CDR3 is TGTGCCAGCGCCTATATAGGGGGGGGGAGCTCCTACAATGAGCAGTTCTTC. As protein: CASAYIGGGSSYNEQFF.